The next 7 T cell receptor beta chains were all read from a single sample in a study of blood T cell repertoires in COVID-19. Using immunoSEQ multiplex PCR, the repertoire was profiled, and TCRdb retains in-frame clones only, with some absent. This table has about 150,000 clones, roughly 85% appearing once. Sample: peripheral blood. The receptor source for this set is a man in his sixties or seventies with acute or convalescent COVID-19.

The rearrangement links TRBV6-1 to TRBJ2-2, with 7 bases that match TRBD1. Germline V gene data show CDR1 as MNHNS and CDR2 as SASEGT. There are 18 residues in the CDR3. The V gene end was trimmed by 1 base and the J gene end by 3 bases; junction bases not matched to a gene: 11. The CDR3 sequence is CASSEEVGGINHTGELFF. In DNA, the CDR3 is TGTGCCAGCAGTGAAGAGGTAGGGGGCATCAATCACACCGGGGAGCTGTTTTTT.

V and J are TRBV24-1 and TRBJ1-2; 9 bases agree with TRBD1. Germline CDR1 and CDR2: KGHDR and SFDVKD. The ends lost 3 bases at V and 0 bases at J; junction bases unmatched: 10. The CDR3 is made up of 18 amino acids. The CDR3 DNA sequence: TGTGCCACCAGTGATACGGACAGGGGACCAGACCCTAACTATGGCTACACCTTC. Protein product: CATSDTDRGPDPNYGYTF.

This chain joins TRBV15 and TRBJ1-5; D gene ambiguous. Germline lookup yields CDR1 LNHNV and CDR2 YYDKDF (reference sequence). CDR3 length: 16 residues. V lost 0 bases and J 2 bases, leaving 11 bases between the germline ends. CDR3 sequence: CATSRDSQVRNQPQHF. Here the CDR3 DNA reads TGTGCCACCAGCAGAGATTCGCAGGTTCGCAATCAGCCCCAGCATTTT.

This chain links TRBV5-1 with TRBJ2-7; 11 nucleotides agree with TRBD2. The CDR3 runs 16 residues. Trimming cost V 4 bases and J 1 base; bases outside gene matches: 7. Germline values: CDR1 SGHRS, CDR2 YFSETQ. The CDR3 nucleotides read TGCGCCAGCAGCCCGGGACTAGCGGCCAATTCCTACGAGCAGTACTTC. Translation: CASSPGLAANSYEQYF. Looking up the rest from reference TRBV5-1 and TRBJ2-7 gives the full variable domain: KAGVTQTPRYLIKTRGQQVTLSCSPISGHRSVSWYQQTPGQGLQFLFEYFSETQRNKGNFPGRFSGRQFSNSRSEMNVSTLELGDSALYLCASSPGLAANSYEQYFGPGTRLTVT.

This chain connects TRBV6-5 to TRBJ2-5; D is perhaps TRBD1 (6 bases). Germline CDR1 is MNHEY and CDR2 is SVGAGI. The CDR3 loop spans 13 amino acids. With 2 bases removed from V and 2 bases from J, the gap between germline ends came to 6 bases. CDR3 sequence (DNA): TGTGCCAGCAGTTACGGACAGCAAGAGACCCAGTACTTC. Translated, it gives CASSYGQQETQYF.

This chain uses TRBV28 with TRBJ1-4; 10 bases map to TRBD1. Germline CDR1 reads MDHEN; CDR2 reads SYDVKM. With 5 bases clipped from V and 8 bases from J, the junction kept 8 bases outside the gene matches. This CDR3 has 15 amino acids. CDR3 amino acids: CASSETGGRMEKLFF. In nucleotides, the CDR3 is TGTGCCAGCAGTGAGACAGGGGGCCGGATGGAAAAACTGTTTTTT.

CDR3 region: CASSLGGVGGAGELFF. The CDR3 DNA is TGTGCCAGCAGCTTGGGCGGAGTAGGAGGTGCCGGGGAGCTGTTTTTT. V usage is TRBV5-4 and J usage is TRBJ2-2; possible D gene TRBD2, 5 bases. The germline CDR1 and CDR2 sequences are SGHNT and YYREEE (reference sequence). The CDR3 extends over 16 amino acids. V lost 0 bases and J 6 bases, leaving 15 bases between the germline ends.